This paragraph reports one T cell receptor beta chain. The antigen is not known. These data come from a study of T cells in Graves' hyperthyroidism and ophthalmopathy. Broader study findings: Blood also contained most expanded thyroid clonotypes above 0.001.

This CDR3 contains 14 residues. CDR1 and CDR2 (germline): KGHSH, LQKENI. Trimming cost V 6 bases and J 5 bases; bases outside gene matches: 7. The investigators amplified TCR beta CDR3 regions from RNA transcripts. An initial round of RT-PCR targeting the TCR CDR3 relied on the HTBI primer set. MiXCR, run by TCRdb on the multiplex PCR reads, gives a single entry per CDR3 protein. Among a few hundred thousand distinct CDR3 sequences, approximately 15% were seen once, and the ten largest hold around 6.6%. The sequence derives from a woman under 40 with Graves' hyperthyroidism. V usage is TRBV18 and J usage is TRBJ2-7; 10 nucleotides agree with TRBD1. The material sequenced was blood. CDR3 in DNA: TGTGCCAGCTCCACGGACAGGGGGGTAGACGAGCAGTACTTC. Translated, it gives CASSTDRGVDEQYF.